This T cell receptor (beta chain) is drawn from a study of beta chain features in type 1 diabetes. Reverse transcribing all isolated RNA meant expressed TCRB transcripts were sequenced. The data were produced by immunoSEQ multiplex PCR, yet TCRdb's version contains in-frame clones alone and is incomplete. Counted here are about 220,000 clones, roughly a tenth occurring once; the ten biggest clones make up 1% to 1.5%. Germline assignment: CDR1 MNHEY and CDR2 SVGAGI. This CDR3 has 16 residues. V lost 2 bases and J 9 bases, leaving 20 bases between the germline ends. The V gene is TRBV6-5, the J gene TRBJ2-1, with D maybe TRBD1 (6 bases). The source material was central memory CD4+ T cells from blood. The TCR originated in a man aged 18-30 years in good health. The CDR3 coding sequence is TGTGCCAGCAGTTACGCACAGGGTCGGGCTAGCCGTGAGCAGTTCTTC. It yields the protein CASSYAQGRASREQFF.